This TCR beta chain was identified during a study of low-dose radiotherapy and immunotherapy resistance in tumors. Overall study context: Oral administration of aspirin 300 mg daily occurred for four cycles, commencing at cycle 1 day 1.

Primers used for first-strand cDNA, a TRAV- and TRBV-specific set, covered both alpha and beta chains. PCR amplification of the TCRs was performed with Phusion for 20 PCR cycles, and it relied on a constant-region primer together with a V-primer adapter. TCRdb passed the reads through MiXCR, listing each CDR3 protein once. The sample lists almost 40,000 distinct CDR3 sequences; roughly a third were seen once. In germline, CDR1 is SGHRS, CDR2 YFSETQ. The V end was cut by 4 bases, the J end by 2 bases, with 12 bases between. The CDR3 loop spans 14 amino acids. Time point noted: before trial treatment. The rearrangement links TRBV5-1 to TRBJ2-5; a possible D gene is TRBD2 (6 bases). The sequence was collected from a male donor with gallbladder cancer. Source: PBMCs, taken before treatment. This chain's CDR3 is CASSQWDLQETQYF. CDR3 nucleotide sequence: TGCGCCAGCAGCCAATGGGACTTACAAGAGACCCAGTACTTC.